The rows below give T cell receptor beta chains drawn from one sample of a study of TIL therapy for anti-PD-1-resistant metastatic lung cancer. Sequencing was performed with immunoSEQ multiplex PCR; in TCRdb, only in-frame clones are kept and a portion is missing. The sample holds 45,000 to 60,000 clones, over 65% seen once. The sequences come from tumor tissue, collected at baseline. These receptors came from a person aged 30 to 80 with non-small cell lung cancer. The CDR3 runs from the conserved cysteine through the conserved F or W. The order of the fields is J gene, D gene, V gene, clone size, CDR3 DNA, CDR3 protein. A D gene is named only where the DNA matches it firmly. Only some rows state a clone size, as once, few, many or a class for expanded clones.

j_call: TRBJ2-7
d_call: TRBD1
v_call: TRBV5-1
clone_size: .
cdr3_nt: TGCGCCAGCAGCTTGGCCGGGCAGTCCTTTACGGGGACAGTCTCCTACGAGCAGTACTTC
cdr3_aa: CASSLAGQSFTGTVSYEQYF

j_call: TRBJ2-7
d_call: .
v_call: TRBV7-7
clone_size: .
cdr3_nt: TGTGCCACCAGCAACGGTCGCGAGCAGTACTTC
cdr3_aa: CATSNGREQYF

j_call: TRBJ1-5
d_call: TRBD1
v_call: TRBV6-6
clone_size: .
cdr3_nt: TGTGCCAGCGCTGTCCCAGGGGGTGGTCAGCCCCAGCATTTT
cdr3_aa: CASAVPGGGQPQHF

j_call: TRBJ1-4
d_call: TRBD1
v_call: TRBV5-6
clone_size: few
cdr3_nt: TGTGCCAGCAGCAGTCCCGGGACAGGGTTCACTAATGAAAAACTGTTTTTT
cdr3_aa: CASSSPGTGFTNEKLFF

j_call: TRBJ1-6
d_call: .
v_call: TRBV30
clone_size: .
cdr3_nt: TGTGCCTGGAGTAAAGATTCACCCCTCCACTTT
cdr3_aa: CAWSKDSPLHF

j_call: TRBJ1-4
d_call: .
v_call: TRBV7-9
clone_size: .
cdr3_nt: TGTGCCAGCAGCTTAGTTAGGATACCCCCTTCAACTAATGAAAAACTGTTTTTT
cdr3_aa: CASSLVRIPPSTNEKLFF

j_call: TRBJ1-4
d_call: .
v_call: TRBV2
clone_size: .
cdr3_nt: TGTGCCAGCAGTCGGACCGGCCAAAATGAAAAACTGTTTTTT
cdr3_aa: CASSRTGQNEKLFF

j_call: TRBJ1-2
d_call: .
v_call: TRBV5-1
clone_size: .
cdr3_nt: TGCGCCAGCAGCCAGTCGAGGTCGTACTATGGCTACACCTTC
cdr3_aa: CASSQSRSYYGYTF

j_call: TRBJ2-1
d_call: .
v_call: TRBV7-7
clone_size: medium-sized
cdr3_nt: TGTGCCAGCAGCTTAGAAGCGACTCCCTACAATGAGCAGTTCTTC
cdr3_aa: CASSLEATPYNEQFF

j_call: TRBJ2-1
d_call: .
v_call: TRBV19
clone_size: few
cdr3_nt: .
cdr3_aa: CASTSGLAGVGQFF

j_call: TRBJ2-7
d_call: .
v_call: TRBV9
clone_size: .
cdr3_nt: TGTGCCAGCAGCGTAGGGGCGGGTGGATCCTACGAGCAGTACTTC
cdr3_aa: CASSVGAGGSYEQYF

j_call: TRBJ2-2
d_call: .
v_call: TRBV27
clone_size: few
cdr3_nt: TGTGCCAGCAGAAGAGGGGGGACAGAGGGCACCGGGGAGCTGTTTTTT
cdr3_aa: CASRRGGTEGTGELFF

j_call: TRBJ1-1
d_call: .
v_call: TRBV19
clone_size: few
cdr3_nt: TGTGCCAGTAGTATAGCCGACACTGAAGCTTTCTTT
cdr3_aa: CASSIADTEAFF

j_call: TRBJ2-7
d_call: .
v_call: TRBV27
clone_size: .
cdr3_nt: TGTGCCAGCAGTTTTCTTCAGGGGTATCGGGAGCAGTACTTC
cdr3_aa: CASSFLQGYREQYF

j_call: TRBJ1-5
d_call: .
v_call: TRBV10-3
clone_size: few
cdr3_nt: TGTGCCATCAGTGAGGGGACTAAAAATCAGCCCCAGCATTTT
cdr3_aa: CAISEGTKNQPQHF

j_call: TRBJ1-4
d_call: .
v_call: TRBV7-9
clone_size: .
cdr3_nt: TGTGCCAGCAGCCCGCGGGAGAGTAATGAAAAACTGTTTTTT
cdr3_aa: CASSPRESNEKLFF

j_call: TRBJ1-3
d_call: .
v_call: TRBV2
clone_size: .
cdr3_nt: TGTGCCAGCAGCGGAAATCCAGGGCCCCGTGGAAACACCATATATTTT
cdr3_aa: CASSGNPGPRGNTIYF

j_call: TRBJ2-5
d_call: .
v_call: TRBV11-2
clone_size: .
cdr3_nt: TGTGCCAGCAGCTTAGAGGGCCACTTAGAGACCCAGTACTTC
cdr3_aa: CASSLEGHLETQYF

j_call: TRBJ2-3
d_call: .
v_call: TRBV30
clone_size: .
cdr3_nt: TGTGCCCGGAAGCGGGGCACAGATACGCAGTATTTT
cdr3_aa: CARKRGTDTQYF

j_call: TRBJ2-7
d_call: .
v_call: TRBV5-1
clone_size: .
cdr3_nt: TGCGCCAGCAGCTTGGATGGTGAGACCTACGAGCAGTACTTC
cdr3_aa: CASSLDGETYEQYF

j_call: TRBJ1-3
d_call: .
v_call: TRBV28
clone_size: .
cdr3_nt: TGTGCCAGCAGTTTGTCCCGGACAGCTGGAAACACCATATATTTT
cdr3_aa: CASSLSRTAGNTIYF

j_call: TRBJ2-2
d_call: .
v_call: TRBV2
clone_size: few
cdr3_nt: TGTGCCAGCAGTGAAAGTTTCTCCGGGGAGCTGTTTTTT
cdr3_aa: CASSESFSGELFF

j_call: TRBJ2-3
d_call: TRBD1
v_call: TRBV5-6
clone_size: .
cdr3_nt: TGTGCCAGCAGCCTCGGACAGGGGGGACCAGATACGCAGTATTTT
cdr3_aa: CASSLGQGGPDTQYF

j_call: TRBJ2-7
d_call: TRBD1
v_call: TRBV10-1
clone_size: once
cdr3_nt: TGCGCCAGCAGTGAGTCAAGGGGGCCCCTTAAAGAGCAGTACTTC
cdr3_aa: CASSESRGPLKEQYF

j_call: TRBJ2-7
d_call: TRBD1
v_call: TRBV7-8
clone_size: .
cdr3_nt: TGTGCCAGCAGCTTTCCAATGGCAGGGGGCGCCGAGCAGTACTTC
cdr3_aa: CASSFPMAGGAEQYF

j_call: TRBJ1-5
d_call: .
v_call: TRBV5-7
clone_size: few
cdr3_nt: TGTGCCAGCACCTGGGTTGGCAGGGGACAGCCCCAGCATTTT
cdr3_aa: CASTWVGRGQPQHF

j_call: TRBJ2-1
d_call: .
v_call: TRBV5-1
clone_size: .
cdr3_nt: TGCGCCAGCAGCTTGGGTGGGGATGAGCAGTTCTTC
cdr3_aa: CASSLGGDEQFF

j_call: TRBJ1-3
d_call: .
v_call: TRBV30
clone_size: few
cdr3_nt: TGTGCCTGGAGTATCGGGGCACTAAAGGGGAACACCATATATTTT
cdr3_aa: CAWSIGALKGNTIYF

j_call: TRBJ2-1
d_call: TRBD2
v_call: TRBV5-1
clone_size: .
cdr3_nt: TGCGCCAGCAGCTTAGGGACTAGCGGACGATCCTACAATGAGCAGTTCTTC
cdr3_aa: CASSLGTSGRSYNEQFF

j_call: TRBJ2-3
d_call: TRBD2
v_call: TRBV5-1
clone_size: .
cdr3_nt: TGCGCCAGCAGCATGACTAGCGGGAGAGATACGCAGTATTTT
cdr3_aa: CASSMTSGRDTQYF

j_call: TRBJ1-5
d_call: .
v_call: TRBV6-1
clone_size: .
cdr3_nt: TGTGCCACTAGGGGGGGGCCGGGGCAGCCCCAGCATTTT
cdr3_aa: CATRGGPGQPQHF

j_call: TRBJ2-5
d_call: .
v_call: TRBV7-7
clone_size: .
cdr3_nt: TGTGCCAGCAGCTTGGACAGACAAGAGACCCAGTACTTC
cdr3_aa: CASSLDRQETQYF

j_call: TRBJ2-7
d_call: TRBD1
v_call: TRBV7-2
clone_size: .
cdr3_nt: TGTGCCAGCTCGACAGGGGGTATCGAGCAGTACTTC
cdr3_aa: CASSTGGIEQYF

j_call: TRBJ2-3
d_call: TRBD2
v_call: TRBV2
clone_size: .
cdr3_nt: TGTGCCAGCGCGACTAGCGGGATAGATACGCAGTATTTT
cdr3_aa: CASATSGIDTQYF

j_call: TRBJ2-3
d_call: .
v_call: TRBV7-3
clone_size: .
cdr3_nt: TGTGCCAGCAGCTTTATACCAGGAGGAGAAGGCGGGGTCCCAGATACGCAGTATTTT
cdr3_aa: CASSFIPGGEGGVPDTQYF

j_call: TRBJ2-5
d_call: .
v_call: TRBV28
clone_size: .
cdr3_nt: TGTGCCAGCCGGTGGGGGCGGCAAGAGACCCAGTACTTC
cdr3_aa: CASRWGRQETQYF

j_call: TRBJ2-2
d_call: .
v_call: TRBV5-1
clone_size: .
cdr3_nt: TGCGCCAGCAGCTGGAACACCGGGGAGCTGTTTTTT
cdr3_aa: CASSWNTGELFF

j_call: TRBJ1-1
d_call: .
v_call: TRBV5-6
clone_size: few
cdr3_nt: TGTGCCAGCAGCTTTACAAGGGGCACTGAAGCTTTCTTT
cdr3_aa: CASSFTRGTEAFF

j_call: TRBJ1-2
d_call: TRBD1
v_call: TRBV7-2
clone_size: .
cdr3_nt: TGTGCCAGCAGCCCCGAAGGGACAGGGCTCGGCTATGGCTACACCTTC
cdr3_aa: CASSPEGTGLGYGYTF

j_call: TRBJ1-1
d_call: .
v_call: TRBV2
clone_size: .
cdr3_nt: TGTGCCAGCGAGGGGGACGGTCGGACTGAAGCTTTCTTT
cdr3_aa: CASEGDGRTEAFF

j_call: TRBJ2-1
d_call: .
v_call: TRBV2
clone_size: many
cdr3_nt: TGTGCCAGCATGGGGGGCTCCTACAATGAGCAGTTCTTC
cdr3_aa: CASMGGSYNEQFF

j_call: TRBJ1-4
d_call: TRBD1
v_call: TRBV19
clone_size: few
cdr3_nt: TGTGCCAGTAACTCCGGGACAGGGGGCCTCGAACTGTTTTTT
cdr3_aa: CASNSGTGGLELFF

j_call: TRBJ2-7
d_call: .
v_call: TRBV28
clone_size: .
cdr3_nt: TGTGCCAGCAGTTGGGACACCTACGAGCAGTACTTC
cdr3_aa: CASSWDTYEQYF

j_call: TRBJ1-3
d_call: .
v_call: TRBV5-1
clone_size: .
cdr3_nt: TGCGCCAGCAGCTTGGGGGGACTACTCTCTGGAAACACCATATATTTT
cdr3_aa: CASSLGGLLSGNTIYF

j_call: TRBJ1-6
d_call: .
v_call: TRBV4-1
clone_size: few
cdr3_nt: TGCGCCAGCAGCCCAGTCAGGGCTGAATCCCTCCACTTT
cdr3_aa: CASSPVRAESLHF

j_call: TRBJ1-4
d_call: .
v_call: TRBV28
clone_size: .
cdr3_nt: TGTGCCAGCAGCAGACATCAGGGAACTAATGAAAAACTGTTTTTT
cdr3_aa: CASSRHQGTNEKLFF

j_call: TRBJ2-5
d_call: .
v_call: TRBV6-1
clone_size: .
cdr3_nt: TGTGCCAGCAGTGCCCAATTGGCCGCGGGGGCCGAGACCCAGTACTTC
cdr3_aa: CASSAQLAAGAETQYF

j_call: TRBJ2-1
d_call: TRBD2
v_call: TRBV5-1
clone_size: .
cdr3_nt: TGCGCCAGCAGCTTCGATCCTAGCGGGCGCAGCTCCTACAATGAGCAGTTCTTC
cdr3_aa: CASSFDPSGRSSYNEQFF

j_call: TRBJ2-7
d_call: TRBD2
v_call: TRBV11-1
clone_size: .
cdr3_nt: TGTGCCAGCAGCTTAGGGAGCGGGGGCTACTCCTACGAGCAGTACTTC
cdr3_aa: CASSLGSGGYSYEQYF

j_call: TRBJ2-7
d_call: .
v_call: TRBV5-4
clone_size: .
cdr3_nt: TGTGCCAGCAGCTTCTACCGCTCCTACGAGCAGTACTTC
cdr3_aa: CASSFYRSYEQYF